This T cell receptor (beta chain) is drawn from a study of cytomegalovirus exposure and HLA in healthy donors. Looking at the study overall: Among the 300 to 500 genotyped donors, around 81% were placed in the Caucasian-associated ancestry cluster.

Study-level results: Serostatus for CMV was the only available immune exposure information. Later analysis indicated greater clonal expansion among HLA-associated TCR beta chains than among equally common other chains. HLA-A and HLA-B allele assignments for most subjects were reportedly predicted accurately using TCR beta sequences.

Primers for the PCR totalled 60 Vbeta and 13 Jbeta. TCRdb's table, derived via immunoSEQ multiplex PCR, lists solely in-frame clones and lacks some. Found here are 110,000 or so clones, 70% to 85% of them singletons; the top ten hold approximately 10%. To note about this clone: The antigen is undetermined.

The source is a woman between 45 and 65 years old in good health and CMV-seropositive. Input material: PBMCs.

The CDR3 DNA sequence: TGCGCCAGCAGCCCGGACAGCTCTGGCTATGGCTACACCTTC. It specifies CASSPDSSGYGYTF. V is TRBV5-1 and J is TRBJ1-2, with D possibly matching TRBD1 (6 bases). The CDR3 consists of 14 residues. Germline V CDR1 and CDR2: SGHRS, YFSETQ. V lost 4 bases and J lost 4, with 14 bases in between.